Detailed here is one T cell receptor beta chain. Its antigen is not known. This record comes from a study of persistence of HIV-infected CD4 T cells. V was pared by 5 bases and J by 2 bases, with 4 bases of the junction left unmatched. The germline V gene has CDR1 LNHDA and CDR2 SQIVND (reference sequence). This CDR3 has 17 residues. The libraries were made with immunoSEQ version 4 in survey mode. TCRdb keeps only in-frame clones here, not all; method: immunoSEQ multiplex PCR. The profile shows some 28,000 clones, approximately 82% of them singletons. Stimulation used 10 ug/mL lysate from CMV-infected fibroblasts. Sorted nonresponding memory CD4+ T cells were CD40L-negative, CD69-negative, CD45RO-high.

The rearrangement links TRBV19 to TRBJ2-3, with 16 bases identical to TRBD2. The clonotype comes from an adult man with HIV who was CMV-seropositive. The material sequenced was CD4+ T cells sorted from PBMCs after roughly 18-hour stimulation, taken from a patient who received antiretroviral therapy. CDR3 DNA sequence: TGTGCCAGTAGTCGGGGACTAGCGGGGGGGATCACAGATACGCAGTATTTT. Translated: CASSRGLAGGITDTQYF.